These 23 T cell receptor beta chains were sequenced from one sample in a study of PD-L1 blockade in urothelial cancer. Here immunoSEQ multiplex PCR was the method, and the copy in TCRdb shows in-frame clones only, minus some. Here the sample spans about 30,000 clones, over 70% being singletons. The sample was PBMCs, taken around atezolizumab (anti-PD-L1) treatment. Receptor source: a man aged 45 to 65 with urothelial cancer.

This sequence joins TRBV30 and TRBJ1-5; a weak D match, TRBD1 (6 bases). V was trimmed by 1 base and J by 2 bases, leaving 6 bases between them. The CDR3 loop spans 13 amino acids. Germline assignment: CDR1 GTSNPN and CDR2 SVGIG (reference sequence). This CDR3 reads CAWSEGGNQPQHF. The CDR3 DNA follows: TGTGCCTGGAGTGAGGGGGGCAATCAGCCCCAGCATTTT.

The J gene is TRBJ2-4, the V gene TRBV19; perhaps TRBD1 as D (5 bases). V lost 4 bases to trimming and J lost 4 bases, with 8 bases between them. This CDR3 is 13 amino acids long. Germline V CDR1 and CDR2: LNHDA, SQIVND (reference sequence). The CDR3 nucleotides are TGTGCCAGTAGTAGTCAGGGAAAAAACATTCAGTACTTC. Translating gives CASSSQGKNIQYF.

The V and J genes are TRBV19 and TRBJ1-3; D is unclear. V dropped 10 bases and J dropped 1 base, with 5 bases sitting between them. The CDR3 has 11 residues. In germline, CDR1 is LNHDA, CDR2 SQIVND (reference sequence). The CDR3 loop reads CATGSGNTIYF. CDR3 nucleotide sequence: TGTGCCACCGGTTCTGGAAACACCATATATTTT.

The chain is built from TRBV6-4 and TRBJ2-1; 11 bases fit TRBD2. V gave up 3 bases and J gave up 7 bases; unmatched junction bases: 5. The V gene's germline CDR1 is MRHNA and CDR2 SNTAGT. The CDR3 length is 15 residues. CDR3 sequence (DNA): TGTGCCAGCAGTGAAGAGGCTAGCGGGGGGAATGAGCAGTTCTTC. It is translated as CASSEEASGGNEQFF.

This chain uses TRBV7-6 with TRBJ2-7, with a tentative D call TRBD2 (5 bases). CDR1 SGHVS and CDR2 FNYEAQ come from the germline V gene. Between the trimmed V and J ends, which lost 4 bases and 3 bases, there was a span of 13 bases. This CDR3 contains 14 residues. The CDR3 loop reads CASSSAPGNYEQYF. DNA of the CDR3: TGTGCCAGCAGCTCGGCCCCGGGAAACTACGAGCAGTACTTC.

This sequence joins TRBV29-1 and TRBJ1-2, with 8 positions matching TRBD1. Germline V gene lookup returns CDR1 SQVTM and CDR2 ANQGSEA. There are 15 residues in the CDR3. With V trimmed by 0 bases and J by 8 bases, 11 bases remained unmatched. CDR3 amino acids: CSVEESAGGGEGYTF. As DNA, the CDR3 is TGCAGCGTTGAAGAGTCGGCAGGGGGCGGGGAAGGCTACACCTTC. The full variable domain, with the rest looked up from reference TRBV29-1 and TRBJ1-2, is SAVISQKPSRDICQRGTSLTIQCQVDSQVTMMFWYRQQPGQSLTLIATANQGSEATYESGFVIDKFPISRPNLTFSTLTVSNMSPEDSSIYLCSVEESAGGGEGYTFGSGTRLTVV.

This rearrangement joins TRBV18 to TRBJ1-2; 11 bases align to TRBD1. This CDR3 region has 17 residues. With V trimmed by 1 base and J by 4 bases, 8 bases remained unmatched. CDR1 is KGHSH, CDR2 LQKENI, per germline. This CDR3 is CASSPLGQGAVGYGYTF. The CDR3 nucleotides are TGTGCCAGCTCACCACTTGGACAGGGGGCAGTTGGCTATGGCTACACCTTC.

The rearrangement joins TRBV4-3 to TRBJ2-7, with D maybe TRBD2 (6 bases). Trimming stripped 0 bases from V and 0 bases from J, with 12 bases between. This CDR3 contains 16 residues. Germline V gene lookup returns CDR1 LGHNA and CDR2 YSLEER. The CDR3 loop reads CASSQDWREFSYEQYF. The DNA of the CDR3 is TGCGCCAGCAGCCAAGATTGGAGGGAGTTCTCCTACGAGCAGTACTTC.

The CDR3 protein is CASSRTASSTDTQYF. The CDR3 bases are TGTGCCAGCAGCAGGACAGCATCCAGCACAGATACGCAGTATTTT. The chain couples TRBV6-5 to TRBJ2-3, with TRBD1 as a possible D gene (6 bases). Per germline, CDR1 MNHEY and CDR2 SVGAGI. CDR3 length: 15 residues. Trimming left V 6 bases short and J 0 bases short, with 13 bases between.

This rearrangement joins TRBV7-9 to TRBJ2-7; TRBD1 aligns across 9 bases. Germline loops: CDR1 SEHNR, CDR2 FQNEAQ (reference sequence). V lost 2 bases to trimming and J lost 4 bases; unmatched junction nucleotides: 12. The CDR3 length is 17 residues. The CDR3 sequence is CASSLPKLGQGGYEQYF. The CDR3 DNA sequence: TGTGCCAGCAGCTTACCCAAACTGGGACAGGGAGGGTACGAGCAGTACTTC.

The chain combines TRBV11-2 with TRBJ2-3, with a possible D match to TRBD2 (5 bases). The CDR3 sequence is 12 residues long. The germline CDR1 and CDR2 sequences are SGHAT and FQNNGV. Deletions cut 5 bases from V and 7 bases from J, with 10 bases between. This chain's CDR3 is CASSQRVHTQYF. As DNA, the CDR3 is TGTGCCAGCAGCCAGAGGGTGCATACGCAGTATTTT.

The chain links TRBV5-1 to TRBJ1-4; TRBD1 aligns across 10 bases. The length of the CDR3 is 14 residues. The ends lost 4 bases at V and 13 bases at J; junction bases unmatched: 10. Germline V CDR1 and CDR2: SGHRS, YFSETQ. The CDR3 coding sequence is TGCGCCAGCAGCCTAGGACAGGGGGGGCCGGGACTGTTTTTT. Its protein is CASSLGQGGPGLFF.

The V and J genes are TRBV4-3 and TRBJ2-7; TRBD2 agrees at 7 bases. CDR1 and CDR2 (germline): LGHNA, YSLEER. V lost 1 base, J lost 0 bases, and 0 bases stayed unmatched. CDR3 length: 14 amino acids. CDR3 nucleotides: TGCGCCAGCAGCCAAGGGACTAGCTCCTACGAGCAGTACTTC. Translating it yields CASSQGTSSYEQYF.

This clone appeared a single time. V gene TRBV4-1 combines with J gene TRBJ2-3; tentatively, D is TRBD2 (6 bases). The CDR3 runs to 15 residues. V lost 4 bases and J 2 bases, leaving 13 bases between the germline ends. Germline V gene lookup returns CDR1 MGHRA and CDR2 YSYEKL. CDR3 bases: TGCGCCAGCAGCCCAAGGGACTTGCTCACAGATACGCAGTATTTT. This translates into CASSPRDLLTDTQYF.

The V call is TRBV7-2, the J call TRBJ2-5, with D unresolved. CDR3 length: 13 amino acids. V lost 5 bases, J lost 5 bases, and 12 bases lay in between. Looked up from germline, CDR1 is SGHTA and CDR2 is FQGNSA. CDR3 loop: CASSLPIWETQYF. The CDR3 DNA follows: TGTGCCAGCAGCCTACCGATTTGGGAGACCCAGTACTTC.

This chain joins TRBV28 and TRBJ2-1; 7 bases fit TRBD2. The CDR3 contains 14 residues. V trimming: 4 bases; J trimming: 8 bases; junction bases outside the gene matches: 8. Germline CDR1 reads MDHEN; CDR2 reads SYDVKM. In DNA, the CDR3 is TGTGCCAGCAGTTCAGCGGGGAGGGGCGATGAGCAGTTCTTC. Protein sequence: CASSSAGRGDEQFF.

This clone was counted only a few times. V gene TRBV2 combines with J gene TRBJ2-3; TRBD2 matches at 9 bases. V trimming: 5 bases; J trimming: 0 bases; junction bases outside the gene matches: 12. The germline V gene has CDR1 SNHLY and CDR2 FYNNEI. The CDR3 totals 18 residues. CDR3 amino acids: CASSWPLAGSTSTDTQYF. The CDR3 region has the DNA TGTGCCAGCAGTTGGCCCCTAGCGGGGTCCACTAGCACAGATACGCAGTATTTT.

This chain uses TRBV27 with TRBJ1-4, with 7 bases identical to TRBD1. The CDR3 is 17 amino acids. The J segment lost 2 bases and the V segment lost 0 bases, leaving 6 bases of the junction unmatched. Looked up from germline, CDR1 is MNHEY and CDR2 is SMNVEV (reference sequence). CDR3 DNA sequence: TGTGCCAGCAGTTTATCGACAGGGAGGTTCACTAATGAAAAACTGTTTTTT. It translates to CASSLSTGRFTNEKLFF. Complete variable domain (other parts from reference TRBV27 and TRBJ1-4): EAQVTQNPRYLITVTGKKLTVTCSQNMNHEYMSWYRQDPGLGLRQIYYSMNVEVTDKGDVPEGYKVSRKEKRNFPLILESPSPNQTSLYFCASSLSTGRFTNEKLFFGSGTQLSVL.

This chain joins TRBV5-4 and TRBJ2-3, with D perhaps TRBD2 (7 bases). This CDR3 has 15 amino acids. Trimming removed 1 base at V and 6 bases at J, with 15 bases between. Germline lookup yields CDR1 SGHNT and CDR2 YYREEE (reference sequence). CDR3 nucleotide sequence: TGTGCCAGCAGCTTGAGAGGGGGGGGCAGGGATACGCAGTATTTT. It is translated as CASSLRGGGRDTQYF.

This sequence joins TRBV5-1 and TRBJ1-5; 8 nucleotides match TRBD1. V shed 0 bases, J shed 5 bases, and the junction held 4 bases outside the gene matches. The CDR3 has 15 residues. Germline V gives CDR1 SGHRS, CDR2 YFSETQ. The DNA for the CDR3 is TGCGCCAGCAGCTTGGGACAGGGGCTAGATCAGCCCCAGCATTTT. Protein: CASSLGQGLDQPQHF.

The rearrangement uses TRBV19 and TRBJ1-4; possible D gene TRBD1, 6 bases. Trimming took 4 bases from V and 0 from J, leaving 12 bases between them. Per the germline V gene, CDR1 is LNHDA and CDR2 is SQIVND (reference sequence). The CDR3 has 16 amino acids. CDR3 in DNA: TGTGCCAGTAGTACCGGACAGCGTGCAACTAATGAAAAACTGTTTTTT. Its translation: CASSTGQRATNEKLFF.

V and J are TRBV28 and TRBJ2-7; D may be TRBD1 (5 bases). Between the trimmed V and J ends, which lost 5 bases and 7 bases, there was a span of 9 bases. The CDR3 is 11 amino acids. Germline CDR1 is MDHEN and CDR2 is SYDVKM. The CDR3 DNA sequence: TGTGCCAGCAGTCACGACAGAGAGCAGTACTTC. It codes for CASSHDREQYF.

This clone appeared once. This chain uses TRBV5-6 with TRBJ2-5; a possible D gene is TRBD1 (7 bases). Germline loops: CDR1 SGHDT, CDR2 YYEEEE. Trimming removed 3 bases at V and 5 bases at J, with 23 bases between. This CDR3 region has 17 residues. Here the CDR3 reads CASSSVLAGQSRETQYF. In DNA, the CDR3 is TGTGCCAGCAGCTCGGTTCTGGCGGGACAGAGCAGGGAGACCCAGTACTTC.